This T cell receptor (beta chain) was captured in a study of human T cells and chemical hapten exposure. In this sample, this clonotype turned up a few times. The time point was: pre-sensitization, week 0. The treatment denotes: therapeutic diphenylcyclopropenone sensitization with weekly scalp DPC. TCRdb redid the calling of the RACE reads with MiXCR, one entry per CDR3 protein. The table shows approximately 38,000 distinct CDR3 sequences, with roughly 10% occurring only once. Sequencing was performed on whole blood, taken in connection with sensitization to the hapten diphenylcyclopropenone (DPC). This clonotype was obtained from a man aged 30 to 39 with alopecia areata. Some clones in this sample may be carry-over from other donors' samples.

The CDR3 region has the DNA TGTGCCAGCAGTAGGGGGACTAGCTTTCTCAATGAGCAGTTCTTC. The encoded protein is CASSRGTSFLNEQFF. The chain combines TRBV6-5 with TRBJ2-1; TRBD2 matches at 9 bases. Germline V gives CDR1 MNHEY, CDR2 SVGAGI. There are 15 residues in the CDR3. Germline trimming cut 5 bases from V and 6 bases from J; bases unmatched to any gene: 8.